The 28 T cell receptor beta chains below were found in one sample sequenced in a study of Ad26.COV2.S vaccination and SARS-CoV-2 variants. Using immunoSEQ multiplex PCR, the repertoire was profiled, and TCRdb retains in-frame clones only, with some absent. This sample has about 370,000 clones, with roughly nine tenths found just once. Regarding treatment: 19 received Ad26.COV2.S at low or high dose, single or two shots; roughly five received placebo; per-sample allocation not given. Sampling was performed 63 days after the first vaccine or placebo injection. The sequences come from peripheral blood, collected in a trial of Ad26.COV2.S vaccine versus placebo. These receptors were taken from a person aged 18-60 years who received the Ad26.COV2.S COVID-19 vaccine or a placebo.

The genes are TRBV4-1 and TRBJ1-2; D gene uncertain. The CDR3 length is 15 residues. The germline V and J ends were trimmed by 2 bases and 2 bases, with 12 bases remaining between them. The V gene's germline CDR1 is MGHRA and CDR2 YSYEKL. The CDR3 loop reads CASSQSGSENYGYTF. As DNA, the CDR3 is TGCGCCAGCAGCCAATCGGGATCGGAAAACTATGGCTACACCTTC.

The chain uses TRBV3-1 (or the pseudogene TRBV3-2) and TRBJ1-6; D not resolved. The V gene lost 3 bases and the J gene lost 13 bases, with 16 bases spanning the gap. The CDR3 has 14 residues. Germline assignment: CDR1 LGHDT and CDR2 YNNKEL (reference sequence). CDR3 DNA sequence: TGTGCCAGCAGCCAGGGCCAGCAGAAGCTCCCCCTCCACTTT. It translates to CASSQGQQKLPLHF.

About this clone itself: Other DNA sequences within the sample encode an identical CDR3. This chain joins TRBV7-9 and TRBJ2-7; 7 bases fit TRBD2. Germline V gives CDR1 SEHNR, CDR2 FQNEAQ (reference sequence). V trimming: 0 bases; J trimming: 3 bases; junction bases outside the gene matches: 2. The CDR3 runs to 14 residues. Here the CDR3 reads CASSLASGGYEQYF. CDR3 nucleotides: TGTGCCAGCAGCTTAGCGTCGGGGGGCTACGAGCAGTACTTC.

This clone was recorded once. The chain combines TRBV5-1 with TRBJ2-7; TRBD1 aligns across 7 bases. The V segment lost 2 bases and the J segment 3 bases; nucleotides outside the gene matches: 8. CDR3 size: 15 residues. The germline V gene has CDR1 SGHRS and CDR2 YFSETQ. The CDR3 sequence is CASSLMTGKNYEQYF. DNA of the CDR3: TGCGCCAGCAGCTTAATGACAGGGAAAAACTACGAGCAGTACTTC.

In nucleotides, the CDR3 is TGTGCCAGCTCGGCGGGACAGAAAGAGCCCCAGCATTTT. It specifies CASSAGQKEPQHF. The chain links TRBV18 to TRBJ1-5; 7 nucleotides align to TRBD1. Trimming removed 6 bases from V and 8 bases from J; junction bases left unmatched: 7. This CDR3 is built from 13 residues. Germline-derived CDR1 and CDR2 are KGHSH and LQKENI. The variable domain in full, completed from reference TRBV18 and TRBJ1-5, reads NAGVMQNPRHLVRRRGQEARLRCSPMKGHSHVYWYRQLPEEGLKFMVYLQKENIIDESGMPKERFSAEFPKEGPSILRIQQVVRGDSAAYFCASSAGQKEPQHFGDGTRLSIL.

A single count supports this clone. The rearrangement uses TRBV5-4 and TRBJ1-4; D unclear. V lost 4 bases, J lost 7 bases, and 14 bases lay in between. Germline V lookup: CDR1 SGHNT, CDR2 YYREEE (reference sequence). CDR3 size: 14 residues. The CDR3 DNA is TGTGCCAGCAGCCCCCCAGGCCTGGGTGAAAAACTGTTTTTT. It codes for CASSPPGLGEKLFF.

The chain carries TRBV6-2 or TRBV6-3 and TRBJ1-5; 9 bases are shared with TRBD1. CDR1 MNHEY and CDR2 SVGEGT come from the germline V gene. The CDR3 runs 16 residues. The ends lost 4 bases at V and 4 bases at J; junction bases unmatched: 8. CDR3 loop: CASSSGQGGRNQPQHF. CDR3 nucleotides: TGTGCCAGCAGTTCGGGACAGGGAGGTCGAAATCAGCCCCAGCATTTT.

The V call is TRBV11-2, the J call TRBJ1-2; TRBD1 aligns across 9 bases. J lost 8 bases, V lost 4 bases, and 11 bases had no gene match. Germline-derived CDR1 and CDR2 are SGHAT and FQNNGV. The CDR3 sequence is 15 residues long. The CDR3 sequence is CASSSPGTGPRGYTF. CDR3 DNA: TGTGCCAGCAGCTCCCCCGGGACAGGGCCCCGCGGCTACACCTTC.

The chain is built from TRBV3-1 (or the pseudogene TRBV3-2) and TRBJ2-2, with 7 bases that match TRBD1. In germline, CDR1 is LGHDT, CDR2 YNNKEL (reference sequence). Trimming cost V 3 bases and J 0 bases; bases outside gene matches: 7. The CDR3 extends over 17 amino acids. CDR3 nucleotides: TGTGCCAGCAGCCAGGCCTGGGGGACAGCGAACACCGGGGAGCTGTTTTTT. This gives the protein CASSQAWGTANTGELFF.

The chain joins TRBV18 to TRBJ1-5, with D uncertain. CDR1 is KGHSH and CDR2 is LQKENI in the germline V gene. V lost 7 bases and J 2 bases, leaving 9 bases between the germline ends. This CDR3 has 13 amino acids. The CDR3 spells CASFPWGNQPQHF. Here the CDR3 DNA reads TGTGCCAGCTTCCCGTGGGGCAATCAGCCCCAGCATTTT.

This chain uses TRBV6-6 with TRBJ1-2; TRBD1 matches at 7 bases. Germline values: CDR1 MNHNY, CDR2 SVGAGI (reference sequence). This CDR3 has 14 amino acids. V gave up 7 bases and J gave up 8 bases; unmatched junction bases: 13. CDR3 coding DNA: TGTGCCAGCATAGAGGGGGCCTTAACGGGCGGCTACACCTTC. It yields the protein CASIEGALTGGYTF.

This rearrangement joins TRBV7-2 to TRBJ2-5; TRBD2 matches at 7 bases. J lost 1 base, V lost 0 bases, and 5 bases had no gene match. From germline, CDR1 is SGHTA and CDR2 FQGNSA. The CDR3 extends over 16 amino acids. CDR3 nucleotide sequence: TGTGCCAGCAGCTTAGCGCCAGGGAGGGGCCAAGAGACCCAGTACTTC. Its protein is CASSLAPGRGQETQYF.

The chain joins TRBV7-2 to TRBJ2-3; D may be TRBD1 (6 bases). The CDR3 covers 14 residues. V was pared by 5 bases and J by 4 bases, with 13 bases between. Germline-derived CDR1 and CDR2 are SGHTA and FQGNSA. The CDR3 is CASSPGAASDTQYF. Here the CDR3 DNA reads TGTGCCAGCAGCCCAGGGGCAGCCTCAGATACGCAGTATTTT.

The CDR3 spells CASSYSRDHTEAFF. CDR3 coding DNA: TGTGCCAGCAGTTACTCGAGGGATCACACTGAAGCTTTCTTT. The rearrangement uses TRBV6-5 and TRBJ1-1; D gene unclear. From germline, CDR1 is MNHEY and CDR2 SVGAGI. V was shortened by 0 bases and J by 3 bases, with 8 bases between the two germline ends. This CDR3 contains 14 residues.

V usage is TRBV4-2 and J usage is TRBJ2-2; 9 bases are shared with TRBD2. Looked up from germline, CDR1 is LGHNA and CDR2 is YNFKEQ. The CDR3 runs 18 residues. The J segment lost 1 base and the V segment lost 0 bases, leaving 6 bases of the junction unmatched. The CDR3 region has the DNA TGTGCCAGCAGCCAAGATCCGGCGGGGGGGTTGAACACCGGGGAGCTGTTTTTT. This gives the protein CASSQDPAGGLNTGELFF.

V gene TRBV19 combines with J gene TRBJ1-4, with TRBD1 as a possible D gene (5 bases). Germline assignment: CDR1 LNHDA and CDR2 SQIVND (reference sequence). CDR3 length: 15 amino acids. Between the trimmed V and J ends, which lost 6 bases and 8 bases, there was a span of 19 bases. The CDR3 nucleotides are TGTGCCAGTAGCATTACACGGGGCTTGGGGGAAAAACTGTTTTTT. This codes for CASSITRGLGEKLFF.

V is TRBV6-4 and J is TRBJ2-7; 13 nucleotides match TRBD2. CDR1 is MRHNA, CDR2 SNTAGT, per germline. This CDR3 spans 15 amino acids. V gave up 4 bases and J gave up 4 bases; unmatched junction bases: 4. DNA of the CDR3: TGTGCCAGCAGTGTTGGGACTAGCGGGGTGTACGAGCAGTACTTC. It translates to CASSVGTSGVYEQYF.

The chain uses TRBV27 and TRBJ2-7; 7 bases agree with TRBD1. Unmatched junction bases numbered 0, after V lost 6 bases and J lost 1 base. The CDR3 is made up of 12 amino acids. CDR1 is MNHEY, CDR2 SMNVEV, per germline (reference sequence). CDR3 in amino acids: CASRTGSYEQYF. The CDR3 DNA reads as TGTGCCAGCAGGACAGGGTCCTACGAGCAGTACTTC.

The chain employs TRBV7-9 and TRBJ2-5, with TRBD1 matching 8 bases. This CDR3 is 17 amino acids long. V lost 1 base to trimming and J lost 5 bases; unmatched junction nucleotides: 12. The germline V gene encodes CDR1 SEHNR and CDR2 FQNEAQ (reference sequence). The CDR3 DNA sequence: TGTGCCAGCAGCTTAGGCGGCGGCAGGGGGCGCGGGGAGACCCAGTACTTC. Residues: CASSLGGGRGRGETQYF.

The chain uses TRBV6-2 or TRBV6-3 and TRBJ1-5; D is uncertain. Trimming left V 2 bases short and J 2 bases short, with 10 bases between. The V gene's germline CDR1 is MNHEY and CDR2 SVGEGT. The CDR3 covers 15 residues. The CDR3 DNA reads TGTGCCAGCAGTTACAAGGGCGCCCGCAATCAGCCCCAGCATTTT. Protein sequence: CASSYKGARNQPQHF.

This clone has only one observation. The rearrangement uses TRBV29-1 and TRBJ2-2, with TRBD2 matching 15 bases. This CDR3 region has 17 residues. CDR1 is SQVTM, CDR2 ANQGSEA, per germline. V was clipped by 6 bases and J by 4 bases; unmatched bases: 9. CDR3 residues: CSVAGLAGGSSTGELFF. CDR3 coding DNA: TGCAGCGTCGCGGGACTAGCGGGGGGCTCCTCCACCGGGGAGCTGTTTTTT.

The J gene is TRBJ1-3, the V gene TRBV7-2; D unresolved. Trimming shortened V by 1 base and J by 2 bases, and 6 bases separated the two germline ends. Germline V lookup: CDR1 SGHTA, CDR2 FQGNSA. The CDR3 extends over 14 amino acids. The CDR3 loop is CASSLEATGNTIYF. CDR3 coding DNA: TGTGCCAGCAGCTTAGAGGCGACTGGAAACACCATATATTTT.

The chain carries TRBV7-9 and TRBJ1-1; D is uncertain. This CDR3 contains 14 residues. Deletions cut 3 bases from V and 1 base from J, with 9 bases between. Germline CDR1 reads SEHNR; CDR2 reads FQNEAQ (reference sequence). The CDR3 loop reads CASSFESENTEAFF. CDR3 nucleotides: TGTGCCAGCAGCTTCGAATCGGAGAACACTGAAGCTTTCTTT.

The J gene is TRBJ2-2, the V gene TRBV7-7; possibly TRBD1 for D (5 bases). Germline CDR1 SSHAT, CDR2 FNYEAQ (reference sequence). Trimming took 5 bases from V and 4 from J, leaving 14 bases between them. The CDR3 sequence is 15 residues long. CDR3 nucleotides: TGTGCCAGCAGCGAAGGGGTGGCATCCACCGGGGAGCTGTTTTTT. This translates into CASSEGVASTGELFF.

Of note for this clone: The sample holds other DNA sequences that translate to the same CDR3. The chain employs TRBV5-1 and TRBJ1-4; tentative D call: TRBD1 (5 bases). This CDR3 region has 14 residues. V lost 5 bases to trimming and J lost 0 bases, with 8 bases between them. From germline, CDR1 is SGHRS and CDR2 YFSETQ. CDR3 amino acids: CASSPTATNEKLFF. The CDR3 DNA is TGCGCCAGCAGTCCGACAGCAACTAATGAAAAACTGTTTTTT.

The V call is TRBV5-1, the J call TRBJ2-7; D possibly corresponds to TRBD2 (5 bases). V lost 3 bases, J lost 3 bases, and 19 bases lay in between. The CDR3 spans 16 residues. Germline CDR1 and CDR2: SGHRS and YFSETQ. The CDR3 loop reads CASSSGLGVGFYEQYF. CDR3 DNA sequence: TGCGCCAGCAGCTCGGGATTAGGTGTCGGATTCTACGAGCAGTACTTC.

The chain links TRBV18 to TRBJ1-1; D is possibly TRBD1 (5 bases). The V gene's germline CDR1 is KGHSH and CDR2 LQKENI. Trimming pared 1 base from V and 7 bases from J, leaving 16 bases between. The CDR3 consists of 15 residues. The CDR3 DNA follows: TGTGCCAGCTCACCACGAGCAGGGTGGGAGGGTGAAGCTTTCTTT. The encoded protein is CASSPRAGWEGEAFF.

This clone was counted a few times. The V gene is TRBV3-1 (or the pseudogene TRBV3-2), the J gene TRBJ1-2; D unresolved. Trimming left V 3 bases short and J 3 bases short, with 5 bases between. This CDR3 contains 12 residues. Germline V gene lookup returns CDR1 LGHDT and CDR2 YNNKEL (reference sequence). As DNA, the CDR3 is TGTGCCAGCAGCCAGGGTCACTATGGCTACACCTTC. It encodes CASSQGHYGYTF.